What follows describes a single TCR beta chain. The antigen remains undetermined. The unexposed donors gave CD4+ T cells in about 2010-2019, prior to COVID-19. After around nine days of culture, CD4+ T cells were isolated. Testing used SARS-CoV-2 S/N and four cold-coronavirus spikes on unexposed-donor CD4+ T cells, cells permitting. The data were produced by immunoSEQ multiplex PCR, yet TCRdb's version contains in-frame clones alone and is incomplete. The sample includes around 24,000 clones, roughly 76% seen only once; the top ten take roughly a tenth. This specimen belongs to a study of CD4 T cells in relation to SARS-CoV-2 and coronaviruses. Study-wide background: The restricting HLA molecule for shared crossreactive spike epitopes was mapped.

The receptor was derived from a human donor in good health. The sample was CD4+ T cells from PBMCs, cultured in vitro.

In DNA form, the CDR3 reads TGTGCCAGCAGCTTAGACCGCGGGACGAACACCGGGGAGCTGTTTTTT. The encoded protein is CASSLDRGTNTGELFF. The V and J genes are TRBV7-2 and TRBJ2-2; a possible D gene is TRBD2 (6 bases). The CDR3 length is 16 residues. Germline V CDR1 and CDR2: SGHTA, FQGNSA. Trimming removed 1 base at V and 0 bases at J, with 9 bases between.